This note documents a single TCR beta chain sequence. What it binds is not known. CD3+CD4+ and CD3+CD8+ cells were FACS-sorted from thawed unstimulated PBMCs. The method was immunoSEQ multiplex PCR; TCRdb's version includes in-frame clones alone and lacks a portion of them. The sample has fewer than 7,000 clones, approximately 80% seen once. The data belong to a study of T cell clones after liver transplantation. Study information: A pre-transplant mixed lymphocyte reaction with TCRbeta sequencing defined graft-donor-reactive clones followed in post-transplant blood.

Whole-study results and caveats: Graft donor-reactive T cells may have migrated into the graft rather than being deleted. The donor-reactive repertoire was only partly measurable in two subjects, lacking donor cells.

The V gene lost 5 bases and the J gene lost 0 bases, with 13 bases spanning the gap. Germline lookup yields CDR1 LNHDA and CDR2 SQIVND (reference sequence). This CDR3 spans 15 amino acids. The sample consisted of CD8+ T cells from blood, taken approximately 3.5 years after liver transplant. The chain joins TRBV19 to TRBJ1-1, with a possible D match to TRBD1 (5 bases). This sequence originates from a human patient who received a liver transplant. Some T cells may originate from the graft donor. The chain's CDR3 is CASSDGPDMNTEAFF. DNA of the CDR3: TGTGCCAGTAGTGATGGACCGGACATGAACACTGAAGCTTTCTTT. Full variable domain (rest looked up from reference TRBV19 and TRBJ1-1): DGGITQSPKYLFRKEGQNVTLSCEQNLNHDAMYWYRQDPGQGLRLIYYSQIVNDFQKGDIAEGYSVSREKKESFPLTVTSAQKNPTAFYLCASSDGPDMNTEAFFGQGTRLTVV.